This is a list of T cell receptor beta chains from one sample in a study of a mutant IDH1 vaccine in newly diagnosed glioma. Antigen specificity for these receptors is unknown. Data came from immunoSEQ multiplex PCR; TCRdb stores just in-frame clones and leaves some out. The sample lists under 150,000 clones; 85% to 90% were seen once. This material consisted of PBMCs, taken from a glioma patient whose treatment included an IDH1 peptide vaccine. Every receptor here comes from a woman aged 45-65 years with glioma. CDR3s include the opening cysteine and the closing phenylalanine or tryptophan. The D gene is left open where the match is weak. Clone sizes are given selectively: once, few, many, or a class where the clone is expanded.

v_gene: TRBV15
j_gene: TRBJ2-1
d_gene: -
abundance: -
CDR3aa: CATSRPRDRYNEQFF
CDR3nt: TGTGCCACCAGCAGACCCAGGGACCGGTACAATGAGCAGTTCTTC

v_gene: TRBV2
j_gene: TRBJ1-5
d_gene: -
abundance: -
CDR3aa: CASSGNRDNQPQHF
CDR3nt: TGTGCCAGCAGCGGCAACCGGGACAATCAGCCCCAGCATTTT

v_gene: TRBV27
j_gene: TRBJ1-2
d_gene: TRBD1
abundance: -
CDR3aa: CASSRARQGSYGYTF
CDR3nt: TGTGCCAGTAGCCGCGCGCGACAGGGTAGCTATGGCTACACCTTC

v_gene: TRBV2
j_gene: TRBJ2-1
d_gene: TRBD2
abundance: once
CDR3aa: CASSEWTSGSNEQFF
CDR3nt: TGTGCCAGCAGTGAATGGACTAGCGGGTCCAATGAGCAGTTCTTC

v_gene: TRBV19
j_gene: TRBJ1-5
d_gene: TRBD1
abundance: -
CDR3aa: CAKRDREDMGNQPQHF
CDR3nt: TGTGCCAAAAGGGACAGGGAGGATATGGGCAATCAGCCCCAGCATTTT

v_gene: TRBV5-6
j_gene: TRBJ2-5
d_gene: TRBD1
abundance: -
CDR3aa: CASSFRTGSQETQYF
CDR3nt: TGTGCCAGCAGCTTCCGGACAGGGTCCCAAGAGACCCAGTACTTC

v_gene: TRBV29-1
j_gene: TRBJ1-2
d_gene: -
abundance: once
CDR3aa: CSVEVYNYGYTF
CDR3nt: TGCAGCGTTGAAGTCTACAACTATGGCTACACCTTC

v_gene: TRBV19
j_gene: TRBJ1-2
d_gene: -
abundance: -
CDR3aa: CASSIDRSGFYGYTF
CDR3nt: TGTGCCAGTAGTATAGATCGGTCGGGGTTCTATGGCTACACCTTC

v_gene: TRBV9
j_gene: TRBJ2-1
d_gene: TRBD2
abundance: -
CDR3aa: CASSVGPSGSSYNEQFF
CDR3nt: TGTGCCAGCAGCGTAGGCCCTAGCGGGAGTTCCTACAATGAGCAGTTCTTC

v_gene: TRBV6-6
j_gene: TRBJ1-1
d_gene: -
abundance: -
CDR3aa: CASSPPTLNTEAFF
CDR3nt: TGTGCCAGCAGTCCCCCGACCCTAAACACTGAAGCTTTCTTT

v_gene: TRBV11-2
j_gene: TRBJ2-7
d_gene: TRBD1
abundance: -
CDR3aa: CASSLTGLWEQYF
CDR3nt: TGTGCCAGCAGCTTGACAGGGTTATGGGAGCAGTACTTC

v_gene: TRBV7-9
j_gene: TRBJ2-2
d_gene: -
abundance: -
CDR3aa: CASSLVTGELFF
CDR3nt: TGTGCCAGCAGCTTAGTGACCGGGGAGCTGTTTTTT

v_gene: TRBV7-3
j_gene: TRBJ2-1
d_gene: -
abundance: -
CDR3aa: CASSLWLAGEQFF
CDR3nt: TGTGCCAGCAGCTTATGGTTAGCCGGTGAGCAGTTCTTC

v_gene: TRBV18
j_gene: TRBJ1-3
d_gene: -
abundance: -
CDR3aa: CASSSRGPDISGNTIYF
CDR3nt: TGTGCCAGCTCCTCTAGGGGACCGGACATCTCTGGAAACACCATATATTTT

v_gene: TRBV10-3
j_gene: TRBJ2-7
d_gene: TRBD1
abundance: -
CDR3aa: CAISESRDRGYEQYF
CDR3nt: TGTGCCATCAGTGAGTCCAGGGACAGGGGCTACGAGCAGTACTTC

v_gene: TRBV27
j_gene: TRBJ1-6
d_gene: -
abundance: -
CDR3aa: CASSLLRGGNSPLHF
CDR3nt: TGTGCCAGCAGTTTACTGAGGGGCGGTAATTCACCCCTCCACTTT

v_gene: TRBV7-2
j_gene: TRBJ1-3
d_gene: -
abundance: -
CDR3aa: CASSTSRVNGNTIYF
CDR3nt: TGTGCCAGCAGCACATCCAGGGTTAACGGAAACACCATATATTTT

v_gene: TRBV11-3
j_gene: TRBJ2-7
d_gene: -
abundance: -
CDR3aa: CASSLSPVFNTLVYEQYF
CDR3nt: TGTGCCAGCAGCTTATCCCCGGTATTCAATACTCTCGTCTACGAGCAGTACTTC

v_gene: TRBV7-9
j_gene: TRBJ2-7
d_gene: TRBD1
abundance: -
CDR3aa: CASSSQGNYEQYF
CDR3nt: TGTGCCAGCAGCTCACAGGGGAACTACGAGCAGTACTTC

v_gene: TRBV10-3
j_gene: TRBJ1-2
d_gene: -
abundance: once
CDR3aa: CASSEGGAGRLYGYTF
CDR3nt: TGTGCCAGCAGTGAAGGGGGGGCAGGACGACTGTATGGCTACACCTTC

v_gene: TRBV4-1
j_gene: TRBJ2-3
d_gene: TRBD2
abundance: -
CDR3aa: CASSQVTSGRVADTQYF
CDR3nt: TGCGCCAGCAGCCAAGTGACTAGCGGGAGGGTGGCAGATACGCAGTATTTT

v_gene: TRBV2
j_gene: TRBJ2-3
d_gene: TRBD1
abundance: -
CDR3aa: CASSGTGGSTTDTQYF
CDR3nt: TGTGCCAGCAGTGGGACAGGGGGTAGTACCACAGATACGCAGTATTTT

v_gene: TRBV28
j_gene: TRBJ2-3
d_gene: TRBD2
abundance: -
CDR3aa: CASSLWREGRGTDTQYF
CDR3nt: TGTGCCAGCAGTTTATGGCGGGAGGGCCGCGGCACAGATACGCAGTATTTT

v_gene: TRBV12-5
j_gene: TRBJ1-5
d_gene: -
abundance: -
CDR3aa: CASGPNDQPQHF
CDR3nt: TGTGCTAGTGGTCCTAATGATCAGCCCCAGCATTTT

v_gene: TRBV7-9
j_gene: TRBJ1-4
d_gene: -
abundance: -
CDR3aa: CASRLAGPNEKLFF
CDR3nt: TGTGCCAGCAGGCTTGCCGGGCCTAATGAAAAACTGTTTTTT